The rows below give T cell receptor beta chains drawn from one sample of a study of OX40 agonist ivuxolimab in advanced cancers. Profiling relied on immunoSEQ multiplex PCR, and the TCRdb table lists in-frame clones only, not all of them. The sample contains tens of thousands of clones, around 79% of which appear only once. The sequences come from CD4+ or CD8+ T cells sorted from blood, collected in a trial of the OX40 agonist ivuxolimab. These receptors were obtained from an adult with an advanced solid tumor such as melanoma, head and neck, liver or kidney cancer. Each CDR3 is given with its conserved first and last residue. A D gene is named only where the DNA matches it firmly. Size values are once, few and many counts, or a class for expanded clones, and some rows have none.

TRBJ2-2 TRBV9 TRBD1 once CASSVSGGDTGELFF TGTGCCAGCAGCGTATCAGGGGGCGACACCGGGGAGCTGTTTTTT
TRBJ2-5 TRBV9 - once CASSTQGGETQYF TGTGCCAGCAGCACGCAAGGGGGAGAGACCCAGTACTTC
TRBJ2-4 TRBV28 - - CASSLSQGGWNIQYF TGTGCCAGCAGTTTGAGCCAGGGGGGCTGGAACATTCAGTACTTC
TRBJ2-3 TRBV9 TRBD2 - CASSASGGLDTQYF TGTGCCAGCAGCGCTAGCGGGGGCTTAGATACGCAGTATTTT
TRBJ1-2 TRBV19 TRBD1 - CASSATGTGADGYTF TGTGCCAGTAGTGCGACCGGGACAGGGGCGGATGGCTACACCTTC
TRBJ2-7 TRBV27 - - CASSLSQGGGYEQYF TGTGCCAGCAGTTTATCTCAGGGTGGGGGATACGAGCAGTACTTC
TRBJ2-7 TRBV13 - - CASSLGSGTYEQYF TGTGCCAGCAGCTTAGGTTCGGGAACCTACGAGCAGTACTTC
TRBJ2-6 TRBV4-1 - - CASSQGAFGSGANVLTF TGCGCCAGCAGCCAGGGGGCTTTTGGATCTGGGGCCAACGTCCTGACTTTC
TRBJ2-7 TRBV5-6 - - CASKQEQMGYDEQYF TGTGCCAGCAAGCAAGAGCAAATGGGATACGACGAGCAGTACTTC
TRBJ2-3 TRBV27 - few CASSLSQAGTDTQYF TGTGCCAGCAGTTTATCGCAGGCTGGTACAGATACGCAGTATTTT
TRBJ2-1 TRBV11-3 - - CASSVFGETLFF TGTGCCAGCAGCGTTTTTGGTGAGACGCTGTTCTTC
TRBJ2-1 TRBV10-3 TRBD2 - CAISGAGGPDTTSYNEQFF TGTGCCATCAGTGGAGCGGGAGGGCCCGACACGACCTCCTACAATGAGCAGTTCTTC
TRBJ2-5 TRBV13 - - CASSLRGVKETQYF TGTGCCAGCAGCTTAAGGGGGGTAAAGGAGACCCAGTACTTC
TRBJ1-1 TRBV7-3 - - CASSLGDEAFF TGTGCCAGCAGTCTGGGGGATGAAGCTTTCTTT
TRBJ2-3 TRBV21-1 - - CASSIWTSGTHADTQYF TGTGCCAGCAGCATTTGGACTAGCGGGACCCATGCAGATACGCAGTATTTT
TRBJ2-3 TRBV29-1 - - CSVVFIGLNSDTQYF TGCAGCGTTGTATTTATAGGACTGAACTCAGATACGCAGTATTTT